A single sample gave rise to the 8 T cell receptor beta chains below, sequenced in a study of spatial heterogeneity in lung cancer. TCRdb itself ran the 5' RACE reads through MiXCR, one entry per CDR3 protein. The table records 35,000 to 55,000 distinct CDR3 sequences, 20% to 25% of them present only once. Specified time point: blood at routine non-recurrence follow-up after resection. The sequences come from PBMCs, collected at follow-up. The receptor set was obtained from a female donor with early-stage non-small cell lung cancer.

Many counts were recorded for this clonotype. The V and J genes are TRBV20-1 and TRBJ2-5; D is possibly TRBD1 or TRBD2 (5 bases each). The V gene's germline CDR1 is DFQATT and CDR2 SNEGSKA (reference sequence). The CDR3 runs to 12 residues. V lost 7 bases and J 5 bases, leaving 14 bases between the germline ends. CDR3 amino acids: CSVPSGAETQYF. CDR3 bases: TGCAGTGTTCCCTCCGGGGCGGAGACCCAGTACTTC.

The table lists this clonotype with many counts. V gene TRBV12-5 combines with J gene TRBJ2-5; 11 bases align to TRBD2. The CDR3 is 15 residues long. Trimming removed 6 bases from V and 0 bases from J; junction bases left unmatched: 3. The germline V gene has CDR1 LGHNT and CDR2 FRNRAP. The CDR3 region is CASGRLAGYQETQYF. The CDR3 DNA is TGTGCTAGTGGCCGACTAGCGGGATACCAAGAGACCCAGTACTTC. Combining the CDR3 with reference TRBV12-5 and TRBJ2-5 gives the whole variable domain DARVTQTPRHKVTEMGQEVTMRCQPILGHNTVFWYRQTMMQGLELLAYFRNRAPLDDSGMPKDRFSAEMPDATLATLKIQPSEPRDSAVYFCASGRLAGYQETQYFGPGTRLLVL.

The table lists this clonotype with many counts. DNA for the CDR3: TGTGCCAGCACGACCTCCGGGACAGGTTCCGACACCGGGGAGCTGTTTTTT. It codes for CASTTSGTGSDTGELFF. The chain has TRBV6-6 and TRBJ2-2, with 8 bases that match TRBD1. Germline CDR1 MNHNY, CDR2 SVGAGI (reference sequence). V shed 7 bases and J 3 bases; nucleotides not matched to a gene: 13. This CDR3 has 17 residues.

The V call is TRBV9, the J call TRBJ2-7; 7 bases align to TRBD1. With V trimmed by 0 bases and J by 9 bases, 6 bases remained unmatched. This CDR3 contains 13 residues. The germline CDR1 and CDR2 sequences are SGDLS and YYNGEE. The chain's CDR3 is CASSVGLQGPQYV. The CDR3 nucleotides read TGTGCCAGCAGCGTAGGCTTACAGGGGCCGCAGTACGTC.

The gene calls are TRBV3-1 and TRBJ1-2, with D maybe TRBD1 (6 bases). The CDR3 is 14 residues long. Trimming took 1 base from V and 4 from J, leaving 10 bases between them. Looked up from germline, CDR1 is LGHDT and CDR2 is YNNKEL (reference sequence). The CDR3 nucleotides read TGTGCCAGCAGCCAAGGGGACATCGGCTATGGCTACACCTTC. It translates to CASSQGDIGYGYTF. Full variable domain (rest looked up from reference TRBV3-1 and TRBJ1-2): DTAVSQTPKYLVTQMGNDKSIKCEQNLGHDTMYWYKQDSKKFLKIMFSYNNKELIINETVPNRFSPKSPDKAHLNLHINSLELGDSAVYFCASSQGDIGYGYTFGSGTRLTVV.

Points on this clonotype: A much bigger clone sits one base away, suggesting this may be a read error. The V gene is TRBV19, the J gene TRBJ2-2, with TRBD1 as a possible D gene (6 bases). CDR1 is LNHDA and CDR2 is SQIVND in the germline V gene (reference sequence). The CDR3 is 15 amino acids. The CDR3 DNA is TGTGCCAGTAGTACTGTGGGGGCGATCTCCGGGGAGCCGTTTTTT. Translating it yields CASSTVGAISGEPFF.

The chain carries TRBV4-1 and TRBJ2-7; D gene uncertain. The CDR3 spans 16 residues. Germline V gene data show CDR1 as MGHRA and CDR2 as YSYEKL. The V gene lost 0 bases and the J gene lost 3 bases, with 15 bases spanning the gap. CDR3 sequence reads: CASSQDEALRNYEQYV. In DNA, the CDR3 is TGCGCCAGCAGCCAAGACGAGGCGTTGAGGAACTACGAGCAGTACGTC.

This clonotype has just a few counts. The V and J genes are TRBV30 and TRBJ2-3, with no clear D. Trimming took 3 bases from V and 6 from J, leaving 7 bases between them. Germline CDR1 GTSNPN, CDR2 SVGIG (reference sequence). This CDR3 is 11 amino acids long. The DNA of the CDR3 is TGTGCCTGGAGGGATACGGATACGCAGTATTTT. Its translation: CAWRDTDTQYF.